The 25 T cell receptor beta chains given below trace back to one sample, sequenced in a study of CD8 T cells in Susac syndrome. An input of about 0.5 to 1 ug of RNA was subjected to reverse transcription using random hexamers. MiXCR, run by TCRdb on the immunoSEQ multiplex PCR reads, gives a single entry per CDR3 protein. The sample includes 150,000 to 200,000 distinct CDR3 sequences, 80% to 95% of them seen just once. Sequencing was done on a sample of CD4+ T cells from PBMCs. The receptors originated from a human donor with multiple sclerosis.

V is TRBV11-2 and J is TRBJ2-2; 7 bases are a match to TRBD2. V trimming: 3 bases; J trimming: 5 bases; junction bases outside the gene matches: 3. The CDR3 is made up of 14 amino acids. CDR1 and CDR2 from the germline V gene are SGHAT and FQNNGV. The CDR3 coding sequence is TGTGCCAGCAGCTTTCGGGGGGAAACCGGGGAGCTGTTTTTT. Its translation is CASSFRGETGELFF. Together with reference TRBV11-2 and TRBJ2-2, the CDR3 gives the full variable domain: EAGVAQSPRYKIIEKRQSVAFWCNPISGHATLYWYQQILGQGPKLLIQFQNNGVVDDSQLPKDRFSAERLKGVDSTLKIQPAKLEDSAVYLCASSFRGETGELFFGEGSRLTVL.

The gene calls are TRBV7-2 and TRBJ1-1; weak D call: TRBD1 (6 bases). The CDR3 length is 16 residues. Germline CDR1 reads SGHTA; CDR2 reads FQGNSA. V shed 2 bases and J shed 1 base, with 14 bases lying between them. CDR3 loop: CASSLSRDTSNTEAFF. The CDR3, as DNA: TGTGCCAGCAGCTTATCCCGGGACACTTCGAACACTGAAGCTTTCTTT.

The chain has TRBV18 and TRBJ1-5; the D gene is possibly TRBD1 (6 bases). Trimming removed 2 bases at V and 6 bases at J, with 14 bases between. The CDR3 is made up of 15 amino acids. Germline V gene data show CDR1 as KGHSH and CDR2 as LQKENI. The CDR3 is CASSPTQGSSQPQHF. CDR3 nucleotides: TGTGCCAGCTCACCAACCCAGGGGTCGAGTCAGCCCCAGCATTTT.

This chain connects TRBV30 to TRBJ2-5; 7 bases match TRBD2. The CDR3 totals 11 residues. Trimming took 3 bases from V and 9 from J; bases not matched to a gene: 4. Germline assignment: CDR1 GTSNPN and CDR2 SVGIG (reference sequence). CDR3 DNA sequence: TGTGCCTGGAGCGGTCGGGGGGCCCAGTACTTC. Translation gives CAWSGRGAQYF.

Only one count was recorded for this clonotype. The V and J genes are TRBV27 and TRBJ2-7; the match to TRBD1 covers 10 bases. Germline CDR1 MNHEY, CDR2 SMNVEV (reference sequence). Trimming cost V 6 bases and J 3 bases; bases outside gene matches: 5. The CDR3 length is 14 residues. In DNA, the CDR3 is TGTGCCAGCAGCTCGGACAGGGGGGACTACGAGCAGTACTTC. Translation gives CASSSDRGDYEQYF.

This clonotype was detected only once. The chain recombines TRBV6-4 with TRBJ1-1; TRBD1 matches 10 bases. Unmatched junction bases numbered 9, after V lost 2 bases and J lost 3 bases. The germline CDR1 and CDR2 sequences are MRHNA and SNTAGT. The CDR3 runs to 17 residues. The CDR3 nucleotides read TGTGCCAGCAGTGACCCCGAGACAGGGGGCGAGGACACTGAAGCTTTCTTT. This sequence encodes CASSDPETGGEDTEAFF.

The CDR3 region is CASSPPDRVQPQHF. The CDR3 nucleotides read TGTGCCAGCTCACCACCGGACAGGGTCCAGCCCCAGCATTTT. V and J are TRBV18 and TRBJ1-5; the match to TRBD1 covers 8 bases. Germline V gene data show CDR1 as KGHSH and CDR2 as LQKENI. The CDR3 contains 14 residues. The J segment lost 7 bases and the V segment lost 0 bases, leaving 2 bases of the junction unmatched.

J is TRBJ1-1 and V is TRBV28; D unclear. V shed 2 bases and J shed 5 bases, with 6 bases lying between them. Germline V gene sequence: CDR1 MDHEN, CDR2 SYDVKM. CDR3 length equals 12 residues. The CDR3 DNA sequence: TGTGCCAGCAGTTTACGTGAGACTGAAGCTTTCTTT. Translating it yields CASSLRETEAFF.

The rearrangement links TRBV28 to TRBJ1-1; 9 nucleotides align to TRBD1. The CDR3 extends over 13 amino acids. The germline gives CDR1 MDHEN, CDR2 SYDVKM. The junction had 6 bases not matched to a gene; V was cut back by 6 bases and J by 7 bases. CDR3 in DNA: TGTGCCAGCAGCACCGGACAGGGGAATGAAGCTTTCTTT. This sequence encodes CASSTGQGNEAFF. Variable domain in full (rest from reference TRBV28 and TRBJ1-1): DVKVTQSSRYLVKRTGEKVFLECVQDMDHENMFWYRQDPGLGLRLIYFSYDVKMKEKGDIPEGYSVSREKKERFSLILESASTNQTSMYLCASSTGQGNEAFFGQGTRLTVV.

The chain links TRBV18 to TRBJ2-7; 7 bases agree with TRBD1. This CDR3 is built from 17 residues. V trimming: 0 bases; J trimming: 3 bases; junction bases outside the gene matches: 11. Germline V gene data show CDR1 as KGHSH and CDR2 as LQKENI. CDR3 nucleotides: TGTGCCAGCTCACCACCGTCCAGGGGGTACCGTGTCTACGAGCAGTACTTC. The encoded protein is CASSPPSRGYRVYEQYF.

In this sample, this clonotype turned up once. The chain is built from TRBV2 and TRBJ1-2; 8 positions agree with TRBD1. The CDR3 contains 14 residues. Trimming removed 4 bases from V and 6 bases from J; junction bases left unmatched: 7. Germline lookup yields CDR1 SNHLY and CDR2 FYNNEI. The CDR3: CASSGQGNFNGYTF. The CDR3 DNA reads TGTGCCAGCAGTGGACAGGGGAATTTTAATGGCTACACCTTC.

The V call is TRBV30, the J call TRBJ2-1; the match to TRBD1 covers 8 bases. V gave up 1 base and J gave up 3 bases; unmatched junction bases: 2. Per germline, CDR1 GTSNPN and CDR2 SVGIG (reference sequence). This CDR3 has 14 amino acids. The CDR3 coding sequence is TGTGCCTGGAGTGCCGGGACAGGCTACAATGAGCAGTTCTTC. Protein sequence: CAWSAGTGYNEQFF.

The V call is TRBV6-4, the J call TRBJ1-1, with unresolved D. The ends were cut back, 7 bases at V and 4 bases at J, with 4 bases in the middle. The CDR3 length is 10 residues. Germline V gene lookup returns CDR1 MRHNA and CDR2 SNTAGT. In DNA form, the CDR3 reads TGTGCCAGCATCGGCACTGAAGCTTTCTTT. Residues: CASIGTEAFF.

This clonotype was seen once. The chain uses TRBV3-1 and TRBJ1-1; 8 nucleotides line up with TRBD1. CDR1 and CDR2 (germline): LGHDT, YNNKEL (reference sequence). V lost 4 bases, J lost 7 bases, and 5 bases stayed unmatched. The CDR3 spans 13 residues. The CDR3: CASSPQGDGEAFF. The DNA of the CDR3 is TGTGCCAGCAGCCCACAGGGGGACGGTGAAGCTTTCTTT.

The V gene is TRBV27, the J gene TRBJ2-5; D remains unclear. The CDR3 loop spans 13 amino acids. Germline CDR1 and CDR2: MNHEY and SMNVEV (reference sequence). The V end was cut by 5 bases, the J end by 2 bases, with 9 bases between. Written as DNA, the CDR3 is TGTGCCAGCAGTCAATACGGACAAGAGACCCAGTACTTC. Translation gives CASSQYGQETQYF.

The V and J genes are TRBV7-3 and TRBJ1-6; D not certain. Trimming cost V 4 bases and J 4 bases, with 17 bases left between them. The CDR3 is 17 residues long. The germline V gene encodes CDR1 SGHTA and CDR2 FQGTGA. The CDR3 nucleotides are TGTGCCAGCAGCTCCGCATACTTCGTGGAATATAATTCACCCCTCCACTTT. This sequence encodes CASSSAYFVEYNSPLHF.

The chain has TRBV25-1 and TRBJ2-1; 9 bases align to TRBD2. The CDR3 length is 15 residues. J gave up 1 base and V 6 bases, and 4 bases lay outside the gene matches. Germline lookup yields CDR1 MGHDK and CDR2 SYGVNS. This chain's CDR3 is CASRGAGGSYNEQFF. CDR3 DNA sequence: TGTGCCAGCAGGGGAGCGGGGGGATCCTACAATGAGCAGTTCTTC.

This clonotype was recorded only once. The rearrangement joins TRBV29-1 to TRBJ1-1, with TRBD1 as a possible D gene (6 bases). Per germline, CDR1 SQVTM and CDR2 ANQGSEA. V shed 5 bases and J shed 1 base, with 11 bases lying between them. The CDR3 is 13 amino acids. CDR3 in DNA: TGCAGCGTTCCCGGACAGTGGAACACTGAAGCTTTCTTT. It encodes CSVPGQWNTEAFF.

The rearrangement joins TRBV5-1 to TRBJ2-3, with 7 bases fitting TRBD1. Germline V CDR1 and CDR2: SGHRS, YFSETQ. This CDR3 is built from 14 residues. Germline trimming cut 1 base from V and 4 bases from J; bases unmatched to any gene: 3. DNA for the CDR3: TGCGCCAGCAGCTTGTCGACAGGGCCAGATACGCAGTATTTT. This encodes CASSLSTGPDTQYF.

V and J are TRBV4-1 and TRBJ2-1; 14 bases fit TRBD2. Germline V gives CDR1 MGHRA, CDR2 YSYEKL. V shed 3 bases, J shed 0 bases, and the junction held 7 bases outside the gene matches. This CDR3 contains 19 residues. The CDR3 region has the DNA TGCGCCAGCAGCCACGGACTAGCGGGAGGCCTGAGCTCCTACAATGAGCAGTTCTTC. Translation gives CASSHGLAGGLSSYNEQFF.

This chain's CDR3 is CASSLAPGGQETQYF. The DNA of the CDR3 is TGCGCCAGCAGCTTGGCGCCGGGAGGGCAAGAGACCCAGTACTTC. V usage is TRBV5-1 and J usage is TRBJ2-5; TRBD2 agrees at 8 bases. Germline values: CDR1 SGHRS, CDR2 YFSETQ. V lost 0 bases to trimming and J lost 2 bases; unmatched junction nucleotides: 3. The CDR3 loop spans 15 amino acids.

In its sample, this clonotype was seen once. This chain links TRBV18 with TRBJ2-5, with 8 bases matching TRBD1. Germline values: CDR1 KGHSH, CDR2 LQKENI. J gave up 2 bases and V 3 bases, and 8 bases lay outside the gene matches. This CDR3 has 16 residues. CDR3: CASSPNRGFPQETQYF. The DNA for the CDR3 is TGTGCCAGCTCACCGAACAGGGGGTTTCCTCAAGAGACCCAGTACTTC.

This chain links TRBV4-2 with TRBJ1-1; 10 bases match TRBD1. Germline CDR1 LGHNA, CDR2 YNFKEQ. The CDR3 contains 15 residues. Losses at the gene ends were 1 base for V and 4 bases for J; bases not matched to a gene: 3. This chain's CDR3 is CASSQVRTGGTEAFF. CDR3 DNA: TGTGCCAGCAGCCAAGTTAGGACAGGGGGCACTGAAGCTTTCTTT.

This chain joins TRBV5-1 and TRBJ2-3; 7 bases fit TRBD1. The V gene's germline CDR1 is SGHRS and CDR2 YFSETQ. The CDR3 sequence is 19 residues long. V lost 0 bases to trimming and J lost 1 base; unmatched junction nucleotides: 14. CDR3 DNA: TGCGCCAGCAGCTTGGGTCAGACAGGGTCCGCCTGGGGCACAGATACGCAGTATTTT. Amino acid sequence: CASSLGQTGSAWGTDTQYF.

This rearrangement joins TRBV2 to TRBJ1-5, with a possible D match to TRBD1 (5 bases). V dropped 6 bases and J dropped 4 bases, with 10 bases sitting between them. There are 13 residues in the CDR3. Germline values: CDR1 SNHLY, CDR2 FYNNEI. The CDR3, as DNA: TGTGCCAGCAGACGACAGTTTAATCAGCCCCAGCATTTT. Protein: CASRRQFNQPQHF.